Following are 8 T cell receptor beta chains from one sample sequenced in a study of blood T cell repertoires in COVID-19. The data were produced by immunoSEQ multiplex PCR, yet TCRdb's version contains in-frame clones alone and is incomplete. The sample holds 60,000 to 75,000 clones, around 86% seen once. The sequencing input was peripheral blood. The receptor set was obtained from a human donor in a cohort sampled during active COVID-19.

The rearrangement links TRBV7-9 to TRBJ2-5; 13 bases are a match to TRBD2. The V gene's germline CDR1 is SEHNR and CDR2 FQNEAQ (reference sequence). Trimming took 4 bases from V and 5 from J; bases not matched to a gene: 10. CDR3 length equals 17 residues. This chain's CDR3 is CASSSGTSGELGETQYF. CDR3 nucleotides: TGTGCCAGCAGCTCAGGGACTAGCGGGGAGCTAGGGGAGACCCAGTACTTC.

The CDR3 reads CASRARGRNTEAFF. The CDR3 coding sequence is TGCGCCAGCAGAGCCAGGGGGCGTAACACTGAAGCTTTCTTT. The V and J genes are TRBV10-2 and TRBJ1-1; 8 positions agree with TRBD1. The germline CDR1 and CDR2 sequences are WSHSY and SAAADI. Trimming took 6 bases from V and 2 from J; bases not matched to a gene: 5. The CDR3 extends over 14 amino acids.

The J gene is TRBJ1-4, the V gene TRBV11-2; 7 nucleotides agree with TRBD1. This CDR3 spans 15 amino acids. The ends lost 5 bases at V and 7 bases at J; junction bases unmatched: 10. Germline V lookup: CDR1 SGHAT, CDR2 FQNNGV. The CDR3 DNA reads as TGTGCCAGCAGCGCAACGACAGGGAAGGGTGAAAAACTGTTTTTT. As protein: CASSATTGKGEKLFF.

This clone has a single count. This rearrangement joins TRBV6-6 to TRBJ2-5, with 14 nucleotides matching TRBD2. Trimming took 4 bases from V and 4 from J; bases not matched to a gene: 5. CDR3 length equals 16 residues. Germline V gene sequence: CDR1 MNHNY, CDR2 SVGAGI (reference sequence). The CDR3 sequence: CASSFRLAGGRETQYF. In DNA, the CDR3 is TGTGCCAGCAGTTTTCGACTAGCGGGGGGGAGAGAGACCCAGTACTTC.

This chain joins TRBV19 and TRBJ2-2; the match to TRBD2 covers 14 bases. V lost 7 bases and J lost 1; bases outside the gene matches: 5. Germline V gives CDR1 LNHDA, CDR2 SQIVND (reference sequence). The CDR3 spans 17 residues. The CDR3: CASTRTSGGLNTGELFF. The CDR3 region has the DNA TGTGCCAGTACGCGGACTAGCGGGGGGCTGAACACCGGGGAGCTGTTTTTT. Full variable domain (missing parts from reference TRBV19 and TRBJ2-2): DGGITQSPKYLFRKEGQNVTLSCEQNLNHDAMYWYRQDPGQGLRLIYYSQIVNDFQKGDIAEGYSVSREKKESFPLTVTSAQKNPTAFYLCASTRTSGGLNTGELFFGEGSRLTVL.

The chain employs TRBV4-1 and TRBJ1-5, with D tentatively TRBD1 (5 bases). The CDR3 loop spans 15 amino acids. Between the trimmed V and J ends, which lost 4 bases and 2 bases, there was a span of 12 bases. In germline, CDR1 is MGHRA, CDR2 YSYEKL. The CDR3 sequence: CASSPTSGGNQPQHF. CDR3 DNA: TGCGCCAGCAGCCCCACCTCGGGGGGCAATCAGCCCCAGCATTTT.

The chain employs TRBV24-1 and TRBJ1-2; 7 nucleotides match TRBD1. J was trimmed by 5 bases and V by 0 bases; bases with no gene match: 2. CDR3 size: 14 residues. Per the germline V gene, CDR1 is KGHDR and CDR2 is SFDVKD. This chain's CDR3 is CATSDLDRAYGYTF. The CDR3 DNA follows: TGTGCCACCAGTGATTTGGACAGGGCGTATGGCTACACCTTC.

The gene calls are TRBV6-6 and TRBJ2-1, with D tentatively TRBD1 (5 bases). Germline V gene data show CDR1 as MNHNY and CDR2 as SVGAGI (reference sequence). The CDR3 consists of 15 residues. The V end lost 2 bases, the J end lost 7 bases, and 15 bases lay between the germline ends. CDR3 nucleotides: TGTGCCAGCAGTTACGGGGCATTTGGCCTTAATGAGCAGTTCTTC. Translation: CASSYGAFGLNEQFF.